This T cell receptor (beta chain) was recovered during a study of T cell responses to AZD1222 COVID-19 vaccine. Study-wide results and limits: Regions 160-218 and 743-854 dominated among vaccine-associated CD4 TCRs spanning spike.

This clone was detected only once. Its antigen remains unknown. The CDR3 extends over 14 amino acids. V dropped 4 bases and J dropped 0 bases, with 8 bases sitting between them. Germline V gene lookup returns CDR1 PRHDT and CDR2 FYEKMQ (reference sequence). This table comes from immunoSEQ multiplex PCR, and its TCRdb copy is limited to in-frame clones, with some not included. The sample has about 110,000 clones, 75% to 90% seen once; the top ten hold approximately 40%. The V call is TRBV13, the J call TRBJ2-3; D uncertain. The receptor comes from an adult who received the AZD1222 COVID-19 vaccine. The sample was peripheral blood, taken 28 days after the second AZD1222 dose. CDR3 bases: TGTGCCAGCAGCTCGAGGTCTAGCACAGATACGCAGTATTTT. Amino acid sequence: CASSSRSSTDTQYF.